This T cell receptor (beta chain) was recorded in a study of vaccination effects on CD4 cells after COVID-19. TCRdb's table, derived via immunoSEQ multiplex PCR, lists solely in-frame clones and lacks some. Among more than 55,000 clones listed, approximately 81% were seen once. With respect to this clone: Its specificity is unknown.

After less than twelve days in culture, the CD4+ T cells were isolated. Each participant received a vaccine that was either BNT162b2 or mRNA-1273, given as two doses. This CDR3 region has 14 residues. Trimming left V 4 bases short and J 10 bases short, with 17 bases between. Germline CDR1 reads MDHEN; CDR2 reads SYDVKM. The material was CD4+ T cells from PBMCs cultured without peptide, obtained after COVID-19 vaccination. The clonotype originates from a human donor who received a COVID-19 vaccine. The gene calls are TRBV28 and TRBJ1-3; D is possibly TRBD1 (5 bases). The CDR3 loop is CASSSPPGGGTIYF. The CDR3 nucleotides read TGTGCCAGCAGTTCCCCCCCGGGGGGGGGTACCATATATTTT.